Given below is one T cell receptor (beta chain) in context. The CDR3 extends over 14 amino acids. The germline V and J ends were trimmed by 6 bases and 2 bases, with 14 bases remaining between them. Per the germline V gene, CDR1 is MNHEY and CDR2 is SVGEGT. Construction of the TCRbeta library involved unique molecular identifiers. TCRdb fed the PCR reads into MiXCR, producing one record per CDR3 protein. Counted here are 100,000 to 120,000 distinct CDR3 sequences, around 6.4% occurring once; the ten biggest clones make up approximately 25%. This record belongs to a study of T-cell reconstitution after alpha-beta-depleted transplantation in children.

The chain couples TRBV6-2 or TRBV6-3 to TRBJ2-7; the D gene is possibly TRBD2 (6 bases). Sequencing used PBMCs, mostly from graft donor cells, obtained 360 days after TCRalphabeta/CD19-depleted stem cell transplant. This receptor was obtained from a male patient between 2 and 10 years old who had a stem cell transplant for acute lymphoblastic leukemia, so the T cells may come from the graft donor. The CDR3: CASSRGTAPYEQYF. In DNA, the CDR3 is TGTGCCAGCAGCCGCGGGACGGCCCCCTACGAGCAGTACTTC.